A single sample is the source of the 8 T cell receptor beta chains below, sequenced in a study of T-cell memory formation after mild COVID-19. MiXCR, run by TCRdb on the 5' RACE reads, gives a single entry per CDR3 protein. The sample contains about 560,000 distinct CDR3 sequences, about 20% of which appear only once. The sample was PBMCs or a T cell subset sorted from them (not recorded which). The receptors come from an adult woman who had mild COVID-19 (a few samples of this study predate the infection). Cell type and time point are not known.

V and J are TRBV24-1 and TRBJ2-2; 10 nucleotides match TRBD1. Looked up from germline, CDR1 is KGHDR and CDR2 is SFDVKD. Trimming at V came to 6 bases and at J to 4 bases, leaving 7 bases not matched to a gene. This CDR3 comprises 16 residues. CDR3 bases: TGTGCCACCAGTAACCGGGACAGGGGAGGCACCGGGGAGCTGTTTTTT. It yields the protein CATSNRDRGGTGELFF.

The rearrangement links TRBV12-3 or TRBV12-4 to TRBJ2-3; 12 bases fit TRBD2. The CDR3 spans 16 residues. J lost 1 base, V lost 6 bases, and 5 bases had no gene match. The CDR3 region has the DNA TGTGCCAGCAGACGACTAGCGGGAGAAGGCACAGATACGCAGTATTTT. Translating gives CASRRLAGEGTDTQYF.

The chain recombines TRBV12-3 or TRBV12-4 with TRBJ1-5, with a possible D match to TRBD1 (5 bases). This CDR3 is 12 amino acids long. Trimming cost V 5 bases and J 6 bases, with 8 bases left between them. This CDR3 reads CASSRDRQPQHF. Here the CDR3 DNA reads TGTGCCAGCAGTCGGGACCGTCAGCCCCAGCATTTT.

This clonotype has ten or more counts. This rearrangement joins TRBV15 to TRBJ2-7; 11 bases agree with TRBD2. CDR3 length: 18 residues. CDR1 is LNHNV, CDR2 YYDKDF, per germline (reference sequence). With V trimmed by 1 base and J by 2 bases, 10 bases remained unmatched. The CDR3 sequence is CATSRGRSASGRTYEQYF. The DNA for the CDR3 is TGTGCCACCAGCAGAGGCAGGTCGGCTAGCGGGAGGACCTACGAGCAGTACTTC.

This chain connects TRBV5-1 to TRBJ2-7; 8 bases line up with TRBD1. This CDR3 spans 15 amino acids. Germline CDR1 is SGHRS and CDR2 is YFSETQ. The junction had 8 bases not matched to a gene; V was cut back by 3 bases and J by 3 bases. CDR3 residues: CASSSSSRGLYEQYF. The CDR3 DNA is TGCGCCAGCAGCTCCTCTTCCAGGGGGCTCTACGAGCAGTACTTC.

The table lists this clonotype with a few counts. This rearrangement joins TRBV4-1 to TRBJ1-1; 7 positions agree with TRBD1. Germline lookup yields CDR1 MGHRA and CDR2 YSYEKL. This CDR3 has 15 residues. V was clipped by 1 base and J by 6 bases; unmatched bases: 8. The CDR3 here is CASSQGQGMGAEAFF. CDR3 bases: TGCGCCAGCAGCCAAGGACAGGGCATGGGAGCTGAAGCTTTCTTT.

This clonotype has only a few counts. The chain recombines TRBV7-6 with TRBJ2-3; D remains ambiguous. V lost 1 base and J lost 2, with 10 bases in between. Per the germline V gene, CDR1 is SGHVS and CDR2 is FNYEAQ. The CDR3 consists of 15 residues. DNA of the CDR3: TGTGCCAGCAGCTTAGTTGGGGTAGACACAGATACGCAGTATTTT. Protein: CASSLVGVDTDTQYF.

This clonotype was picked up a small number of times. The V and J genes are TRBV7-8 and TRBJ2-1; D is possibly TRBD2 (7 bases). CDR3 length: 13 residues. With 6 bases removed from V and 7 bases from J, the gap between germline ends came to 13 bases. Germline V gene data show CDR1 as SGHVS and CDR2 as FQNEAQ. This chain's CDR3 is CASRFRGGNEQFF. The DNA for the CDR3 is TGTGCCAGCAGGTTTAGGGGGGGGAATGAGCAGTTCTTC.